The 2 T cell receptor beta chains listed next were all sequenced from one sample in a study of blood T cells in healthy people across ages (dated by TCRdb to about 2015). Library construction relied on 5' RACE. TCRdb records Illumina HiSeq 2500 as the sequencer. The second PCR ran for roughly 7 to 12 cycles and used a J-beta primer mix along with a sample-barcoded 5' primer. TCRdb cleaned the public reads at Q25 with fastp, built clones with MiXCR and kept in-frame beta chains. Every CDR3 protein is listed once, alongside the most common genes and DNA of its rows. The sample contains over 1,500,000 distinct CDR3 sequences, approximately 50% of them found a single time. The top ten clones comprise 2.1% of the sample. Sequencing input: blood. The receptors shown here come from a woman aged 40 to 50 in good health.

The chain carries TRBV10-2 and TRBJ2-7; 10 nucleotides match TRBD2. The assigned J gene may be wrong: the sequence end matches TRBJ2-5 better. The CDR3 runs to 16 residues. From germline, CDR1 is WSHSY and CDR2 SAAADI. CDR3 loop: CASSESLLAGIGTQYF. The CDR3 DNA reads TGCGCCAGCAGTGAGTCCTTACTAGCGGGGATAGGGACCCAGTACTTC.

The V and J genes are TRBV6-2 or TRBV6-3 and TRBJ2-1; 11 bases are shared with TRBD2. CDR3 size: 18 residues. Per the germline V gene, CDR1 is MNHEY and CDR2 is SVGEGT. J lost 0 bases, V lost 4 bases, and 8 bases had no gene match. The CDR3: CASSSWTSGSSSYNEQFF. As DNA, the CDR3 is TGTGCCAGCAGTTCCTGGACTAGCGGGTCCAGCTCCTACAATGAGCAGTTCTTC.